The 25 T cell receptor beta chains reported below all come from one sample, sequenced in a study of blood T cell repertoires in COVID-19 (TCRdb year 2020). The protocol used for the library was the immunoSEQ multiplex PCR assay. This is the immuneACCESS table as TCRdb keeps it, with only in-frame sequences that have V and J called. A part of the clones is gone; compared with another copy, unresolved V genes explain less than half, and the rest is unexplained. The sample records 150,000 to 200,000 clones, over 80% of which are singletons. The ten largest clones add up to 9.1% of the sample. What was sequenced was peripheral blood. The receptors stem from a woman aged 80 or over with active or convalescent COVID-19.

The gene calls are TRBV30 and TRBJ1-5; 9 positions agree with TRBD1. The V gene's germline CDR1 is GTSNPN and CDR2 SVGIG (reference sequence). The CDR3 length is 14 residues. V shed 3 bases, J shed 6 bases, and the junction held 6 bases outside the gene matches. The CDR3 nucleotides are TGTGCCTGGAGGGGACAGGGAGGGGGTCAGCCCCAGCATTTT. The encoded protein is CAWRGQGGGQPQHF.

The chain couples TRBV12-3 or TRBV12-4 to TRBJ1-5; no clear D gene. This CDR3 has 12 residues. The V end lost 5 bases, the J end lost 7 bases, and 9 bases lay between the germline ends. CDR3 DNA: TGTGCCAGCAGTCCTACGCGGCAGCCCCAGCATTTT. Its translation: CASSPTRQPQHF.

J is TRBJ2-7 and V is TRBV27; the match to TRBD2 covers 7 bases. The germline CDR1 and CDR2 sequences are MNHEY and SMNVEV (reference sequence). With 3 bases clipped from V and 1 base from J, the junction kept 3 bases outside the gene matches. This CDR3 contains 14 residues. The DNA of the CDR3 is TGTGCCAGCAGTTTCTCCGGGGGGTCCTACGAGCAGTACTTC. Its protein product is CASSFSGGSYEQYF.

This chain joins TRBV20-1 and TRBJ1-1; D call uncertain. Germline loops: CDR1 DFQATT, CDR2 SNEGSKA (reference sequence). V lost 5 bases to trimming and J lost 6 bases, with 10 bases between them. The CDR3 totals 11 residues. The CDR3 DNA follows: TGCAGTGCTGCCCTAAAGCCTGAAGCTTTCTTT. It translates to CSAALKPEAFF.

The chain combines TRBV6-5 with TRBJ1-2; possible D gene TRBD1, 5 bases. The CDR3 covers 14 residues. Germline CDR1 MNHEY, CDR2 SVGAGI. Trimming took 6 bases from V and 1 from J, leaving 12 bases between them. The chain's CDR3 is CASSGGTYNYGYTF. DNA for the CDR3: TGTGCCAGCAGCGGAGGGACTTATAACTATGGCTACACCTTC.

The rearrangement links TRBV2 to TRBJ1-1, with D maybe TRBD1 (5 bases). V was clipped by 4 bases and J by 6 bases, with 9 bases between them. CDR3 length: 12 amino acids. The germline V gene has CDR1 SNHLY and CDR2 FYNNEI. The CDR3 protein is CASSGDRAEAFF. The CDR3 DNA is TGTGCCAGCAGTGGAGACAGAGCTGAAGCTTTCTTT.

The V and J genes are TRBV2 and TRBJ1-2; the D is unclear. The germline CDR1 and CDR2 sequences are SNHLY and FYNNEI. Trimming removed 6 bases from V and 6 bases from J, with 11 bases in between. The CDR3 length is 12 residues. The CDR3 DNA follows: TGTGCCAGCAGCCATTATAGAGATGGCTACACCTTC. This translates into CASSHYRDGYTF.

CDR3 protein: CASSLQQGPGTDTQYF. The CDR3 DNA follows: TGCGCCAGCAGCCTACAACAGGGCCCGGGCACAGATACGCAGTATTTT. The chain links TRBV5-1 to TRBJ2-3, with D possibly matching TRBD1 (6 bases). The CDR3 consists of 16 residues. With 4 bases removed from V and 1 base from J, the gap between germline ends came to 16 bases. In germline, CDR1 is SGHRS, CDR2 YFSETQ.

V is TRBV7-8 and J is TRBJ2-3, with TRBD2 as a possible D gene (6 bases). The CDR3 covers 15 residues. CDR1 and CDR2 from the germline V gene are SGHVS and FQNEAQ. The V gene lost 1 base and the J gene lost 2 bases, with 10 bases spanning the gap. This chain's CDR3 is CASSLGGVLTDTQYF. In DNA form, the CDR3 reads TGTGCCAGCAGCTTAGGGGGGGTACTCACAGATACGCAGTATTTT.

J is TRBJ2-1 and V is TRBV19; 7 bases agree with TRBD2. The germline CDR1 and CDR2 sequences are LNHDA and SQIVND (reference sequence). The CDR3 runs 13 residues. The trim removed 4 bases at V and 10 bases at J, leaving 7 bases unmatched. The CDR3 DNA is TGTGCCAGTAGTACCGCTCCGGGACTAGAGCAGTTCTTC. It specifies CASSTAPGLEQFF.

Concerning this clone: In the same sample, other DNA sequences code for this CDR3. The chain carries TRBV30 and TRBJ1-6, with D possibly matching TRBD1 (6 bases). The CDR3 spans 14 residues. The germline V gene encodes CDR1 GTSNPN and CDR2 SVGIG (reference sequence). V shed 0 bases and J shed 7 bases, with 10 bases lying between them. In nucleotides, the CDR3 is TGTGCCTGGAGTGTAGGGCAGGGGAATTCACCCCTCCACTTT. Its protein product is CAWSVGQGNSPLHF. Full variable domain (rest looked up from reference TRBV30 and TRBJ1-6): SQTIHQWPATLVQPVGSPLSLECTVEGTSNPNLYWYRQAAGRGLQLLFYSVGIGQISSEVPQNLSASRPQDRQFILSSKKLLLSDSGFYLCAWSVGQGNSPLHFGNGTRLTVT.

V is TRBV9 and J is TRBJ1-6; D unclear. The CDR3 has 13 residues. Germline V gives CDR1 SGDLS, CDR2 YYNGEE. Trimming removed 0 bases at V and 9 bases at J, with 7 bases between. For the CDR3, the DNA is TGTGCCAGCAGCGTAGTAGACACTTCACCCCTCCACTTT. Translating it yields CASSVVDTSPLHF.

The sample holds a few counts of this clone. The J gene is TRBJ2-2, the V gene TRBV7-2; a weak D match, TRBD2 (6 bases). Looked up from germline, CDR1 is SGHTA and CDR2 is FQGNSA. The CDR3 runs 13 residues. V was pared by 5 bases and J by 5 bases, with 9 bases between. The CDR3 nucleotides are TGTGCCAGCAGCGGTCGGGGGACCGGGGAGCTGTTTTTT. It specifies CASSGRGTGELFF.

This clone showed up just a few times. The chain is built from TRBV6-6 and TRBJ1-2; D call uncertain. The V gene lost 4 bases and the J gene lost 4 bases, with 4 bases spanning the gap. The CDR3 is 11 residues long. Germline V lookup: CDR1 MNHNY, CDR2 SVGAGI (reference sequence). The CDR3, as DNA: TGTGCCAGCAGTTCGGGCTATGGCTACACCTTC. As protein: CASSSGYGYTF.

This chain joins TRBV25-1 and TRBJ1-4; the D is unclear. Looked up from germline, CDR1 is MGHDK and CDR2 is SYGVNS. The CDR3 is 15 amino acids. With 2 bases removed from V and 4 bases from J, the gap between germline ends came to 11 bases. CDR3 loop: CASSEGGGFNEKLFF. CDR3 DNA sequence: TGTGCCAGCAGTGAAGGAGGAGGGTTTAATGAAAAACTGTTTTTT.

The V gene is TRBV3-1 (or the pseudogene TRBV3-2), the J gene TRBJ1-1; TRBD1 agrees at 7 bases. This CDR3 has 14 residues. V gave up 6 bases and J gave up 4 bases; unmatched junction bases: 8. From germline, CDR1 is LGHDT and CDR2 YNNKEL (reference sequence). The CDR3 protein is CASRSTGLGTEAFF. Here the CDR3 DNA reads TGTGCCAGCAGGTCGACAGGGTTGGGCACTGAAGCTTTCTTT.

DNA of the CDR3: TGTGCCAGCAGCTCCGGACAGGGAAATAATTCACCCCTCCACTTT. It is translated as CASSSGQGNNSPLHF. The chain carries TRBV11-2 and TRBJ1-6, with 8 bases aligning to TRBD1. Unmatched junction bases numbered 4, after V lost 4 bases and J lost 5 bases. Germline-derived CDR1 and CDR2 are SGHAT and FQNNGV. The CDR3 consists of 15 residues. Full variable domain (missing parts from reference TRBV11-2 and TRBJ1-6): EAGVAQSPRYKIIEKRQSVAFWCNPISGHATLYWYQQILGQGPKLLIQFQNNGVVDDSQLPKDRFSAERLKGVDSTLKIQPAKLEDSAVYLCASSSGQGNNSPLHFGNGTRLTVT.

V gene TRBV6-5 combines with J gene TRBJ1-2; D is possibly TRBD1 (6 bases). Germline assignment: CDR1 MNHEY and CDR2 SVGAGI. The V gene lost 6 bases and the J gene lost 6 bases, with 17 bases spanning the gap. The CDR3 has 14 residues. CDR3 nucleotides: TGTGCCAGCAGAATCCAGGGGTATTTTAATGGCTACACCTTC. Its translation is CASRIQGYFNGYTF.

The rearrangement uses TRBV5-1 and TRBJ1-5; 8 nucleotides line up with TRBD1. Trimming at V came to 1 base and at J to 1 base, leaving 1 base not matched to a gene. This CDR3 contains 15 residues. The germline gives CDR1 SGHRS, CDR2 YFSETQ. CDR3 coding DNA: TGCGCCAGCAGCTTGTGGACAGGGAGCAATCAGCCCCAGCATTTT. It is translated as CASSLWTGSNQPQHF.

The rearrangement joins TRBV20-1 to TRBJ1-1; D ambiguous. The germline V and J ends were trimmed by 3 bases and 3 bases, with 5 bases remaining between them. Germline V lookup: CDR1 DFQATT, CDR2 SNEGSKA (reference sequence). This CDR3 contains 11 residues. As DNA, the CDR3 is TGCAGTGCTAGTCCCTACACTGAAGCTTTCTTT. It codes for CSASPYTEAFF.

This clone was picked up one time. The chain links TRBV5-1 to TRBJ2-1; 8 bases line up with TRBD1. Germline loops: CDR1 SGHRS, CDR2 YFSETQ. V was pared by 2 bases and J by 6 bases, with 7 bases of the junction left unmatched. The CDR3 runs to 15 residues. The CDR3 DNA follows: TGCGCCAGCAGCTTCGGACAGGGTCAGGTCAATGAGCAGTTCTTC. This codes for CASSFGQGQVNEQFF.

The chain couples TRBV6-5 to TRBJ2-3, with 8 bases identical to TRBD2. Germline CDR1 and CDR2: MNHEY and SVGAGI. The CDR3 covers 15 residues. V trimming: 6 bases; J trimming: 3 bases; junction bases outside the gene matches: 8. The CDR3 is CASRWPGGGTDTQYF. The CDR3 bases are TGTGCCAGCAGGTGGCCCGGCGGGGGGACAGATACGCAGTATTTT.

The V call is TRBV7-2, the J call TRBJ2-7; the D gene is possibly TRBD1 (6 bases). V was cut by 2 bases and J by 6 bases, with 14 bases left in between. This CDR3 is built from 14 residues. The germline CDR1 and CDR2 sequences are SGHTA and FQGNSA. Here the CDR3 DNA reads TGTGCCAGCAGCTTACAGGGATTAGGGGGCGAGCAGTACTTC. Protein sequence: CASSLQGLGGEQYF.

The CDR3 spells CASSQGTLGEKLFF. As DNA, the CDR3 is TGTGCCAGCAGCCAAGGGACACTTGGGGAAAAACTGTTTTTT. The chain combines TRBV3-1 (or the pseudogene TRBV3-2) with TRBJ1-4; TRBD1 is a possible D gene (5 bases). The CDR3 sequence is 14 residues long. Germline V CDR1 and CDR2: LGHDT, YNNKEL (reference sequence). V was trimmed by 1 base and J by 8 bases, leaving 11 bases between them.

This chain connects TRBV12-3 or TRBV12-4 to TRBJ2-3; the match to TRBD1 covers 10 bases. The CDR3 spans 13 residues. V was pared by 5 bases and J by 5 bases, with 1 base of the junction left unmatched. The CDR3 loop is CASSRDRGDTQYF. CDR3 nucleotides: TGTGCCAGCAGTAGGGACAGGGGAGATACGCAGTATTTT.